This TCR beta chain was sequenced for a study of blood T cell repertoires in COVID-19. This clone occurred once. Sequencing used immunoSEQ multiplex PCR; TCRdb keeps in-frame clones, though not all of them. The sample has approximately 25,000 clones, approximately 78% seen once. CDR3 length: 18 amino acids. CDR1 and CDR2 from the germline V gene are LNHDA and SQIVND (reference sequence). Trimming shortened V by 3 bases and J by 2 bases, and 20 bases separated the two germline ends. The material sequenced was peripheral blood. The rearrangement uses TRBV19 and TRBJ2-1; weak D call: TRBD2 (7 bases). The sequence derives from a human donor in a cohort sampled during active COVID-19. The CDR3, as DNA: TGTGCCAGTAGTATGGGGGCAGCGGGGATCCTAACCTACAATGAGCAGTTCTTC. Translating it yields CASSMGAAGILTYNEQFF.